The rows below give T cell receptor beta chains drawn from one sample of a study of T cell responses to AZD1222 COVID-19 vaccine. Only in-frame clones appear in the TCRdb table, and some are missing; sequencing was by immunoSEQ multiplex PCR. Found here are about 150,000 clones, roughly 92% of them singletons; the top ten hold 1.5% to 2%. Source: peripheral blood, taken on day 0 of AZD1222 vaccination. Receptors originate from an adult in good health. CDR3s leave out the opening cysteine and the closing phenylalanine or tryptophan. The order of the fields is D gene, J gene, V gene, clone size, CDR3 protein. A D gene is named only where the DNA matches it firmly. Size values are once, few and many counts, or a class for expanded clones, and some rows have none.

-,TRBJ2-5,TRBV18,-,ASSPRIETQY
-,TRBJ2-1,TRBV4-3,-,ASSQDGGSVGGDNEQF
-,TRBJ2-5,TRBV4-1,-,ASSDRGGDETQY
TRBD1,TRBJ1-2,TRBV5-5,-,ASSLEDRGRNYGYT
-,TRBJ2-7,TRBV7-9,-,ASTSEKDRY
-,TRBJ2-1,TRBV7-9,-,ASSREMYNEQF
-,TRBJ2-7,TRBV2,-,ASSSTGSHEQY
-,TRBJ1-2,TRBV29-1,few,SVGPANYGYT
-,TRBJ2-1,TRBV27,-,ASSQGPGVNEQF
-,TRBJ1-2,TRBV28,-,ASSLLGYGYT
-,TRBJ2-7,TRBV20-1,-,SASRKVSYEQY
TRBD1,TRBJ2-7,TRBV5-1,-,ASSEEGANEQY
-,TRBJ2-5,TRBV2,-,ASTLRLVRQETQY
-,TRBJ1-3,TRBV11-3,-,ASSSGATGNTIY
-,TRBJ1-2,TRBV30,-,AWKLTGNYGYT
TRBD2,TRBJ2-1,TRBV27,-,ASSKGTSGTQF
TRBD2,TRBJ2-5,TRBV18,once,ASSPGTSGKETQY
-,TRBJ2-1,TRBV12-1,-,ASSFCDSTSGRVDEQF
TRBD2,TRBJ2-5,TRBV11-1,-,ASSLGGSGNQETQY
TRBD1,TRBJ1-2,TRBV19,-,ASSRRTGGDYGYT
-,TRBJ2-7,TRBV4-2,-,ASSPSPLDYEQY
-,TRBJ2-2,TRBV7-9,-,ASRDLAENTGELF
-,TRBJ1-2,TRBV24-1,once,ATSDGGYGYT
-,TRBJ1-1,TRBV29-1,-,SVEGRSNTEAF
-,TRBJ1-1,TRBV15,once,ATSRDQVRAGEAF
-,TRBJ1-4,TRBV29-1,-,SVSRGATNEKLF
-,TRBJ1-3,TRBV19,-,ASSSGTGSGNTIY
-,TRBJ2-3,TRBV5-5,-,ASSLAGRNTQY
-,TRBJ1-3,TRBV6-5,-,ASSTDRFSGNTIY
-,TRBJ1-1,TRBV2,once,ASQRDYNTEAF
-,TRBJ1-1,TRBV7-2,-,ASSLGVGMQTEAF
TRBD1,TRBJ1-1,TRBV14,-,ASSRWGQGANTEAF
TRBD2,TRBJ2-1,TRBV25-1,-,ASSESLAGIYNEQF
TRBD1,TRBJ1-2,TRBV9,-,ASSGGTGLTRNYGYT
-,TRBJ1-4,TRBV30,-,AWNYGATNEKLF
-,TRBJ1-2,TRBV5-8,-,ASSPQAGFGYT
-,TRBJ2-7,TRBV27,-,ASSLGARYEQY
TRBD2,TRBJ2-3,TRBV7-2,-,ASSRGLAGSSTDTQY
TRBD1,TRBJ1-1,TRBV6-6,-,ASSYRNRGADTEAF
-,TRBJ2-7,TRBV9,-,ASSVGLGREQY
-,TRBJ2-2,TRBV9,-,ASSVYGAYANTGELF
-,TRBJ2-1,TRBV7-2,-,ASSLGLSNEQF
-,TRBJ2-2,TRBV24-1,-,ATSEGLMYPGELF
TRBD2,TRBJ2-3,TRBV7-8,once,ASSLVRTSGSADTQY
TRBD2,TRBJ2-2,TRBV7-9,once,ASSLSLAGANTGELF
TRBD1,TRBJ1-2,TRBV10-3,once,AISEPPGTGGPVGYGYT